The clone carrying this TCR beta chain occurred many times. Its specificity is not known. TCR beta libraries were built with iRepertoire HTBI primers and Arm-PCR of CDR3 regions. TCRdb ran MiXCR on the multiplex PCR reads and lists one entry per CDR3 protein. The repertoire has some 500,000 distinct CDR3 sequences, approximately 15% of them found once; the top ten carry roughly 9.7%. Regarding time point: newly diagnosed GD, antithyroid drugs for less than 3 months. PBMC-derived RNA was used for the TCR library. Losses at the gene ends were 1 base for V and 2 bases for J; bases not matched to a gene: 3. Germline V gives CDR1 SGHAT, CDR2 FQNNGV. The CDR3 extends over 16 amino acids. This entry is derived from a study of regulatory T cells in long-lasting Graves disease. Study observations and caveats: Persistent Graves' patients showed less TCR diversity than newly diagnosed ones. Study of thyroid tissue was not done, with only peripheral blood studied.

Another study also made use of these data, one on T cells in Graves' hyperthyroidism and ophthalmopathy. This second study notes: HTBI primers were used for first-round RT-PCR of the TCR CDR3.

Sequenced material: peripheral blood mononuclear cells (PBMCs), taken at new diagnosis, from a patient treated with antithyroid drugs. The sequence came from a man aged 25 to 40 with Graves disease. This rearrangement joins TRBV11-2 to TRBJ2-2; 8 bases fit TRBD2. CDR3 protein: CASSLGAGANTGELFF. The CDR3 coding sequence is TGTGCCAGCAGCTTAGGAGCGGGAGCCAACACCGGGGAGCTGTTTTTT.